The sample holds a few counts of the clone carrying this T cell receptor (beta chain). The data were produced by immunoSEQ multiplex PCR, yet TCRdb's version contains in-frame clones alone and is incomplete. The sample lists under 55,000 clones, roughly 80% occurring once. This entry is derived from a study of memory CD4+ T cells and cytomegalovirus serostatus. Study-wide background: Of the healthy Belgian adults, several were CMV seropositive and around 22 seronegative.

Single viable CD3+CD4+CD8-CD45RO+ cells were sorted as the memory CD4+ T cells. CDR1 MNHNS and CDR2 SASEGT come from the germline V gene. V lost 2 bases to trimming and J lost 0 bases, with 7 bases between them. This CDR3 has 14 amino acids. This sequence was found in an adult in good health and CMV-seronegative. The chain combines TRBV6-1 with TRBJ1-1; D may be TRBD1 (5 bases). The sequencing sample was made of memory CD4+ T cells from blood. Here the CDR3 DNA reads TGTGCCAGCAGTGAACAGGGTATGAACACTGAAGCTTTCTTT. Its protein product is CASSEQGMNTEAFF.